These T cell receptor beta chains were read from a single sample in a study of T cell clones after liver transplantation. The data were produced by immunoSEQ multiplex PCR, yet TCRdb's version contains in-frame clones alone and is incomplete. The sample holds 9,500 to 11,000 clones, 60% to 85% seen once. This specimen was CD4+ T cells from blood, taken about 31 months after liver transplant. These receptors all stem from a human patient who received a liver transplant. The T cells may come from the graft donor. Both conserved end residues are part of each CDR3. A D gene is named only where the DNA matches it firmly. Clone size, where shown, is once, few, many, or a class for clones that have expanded.

V	size	J	D	DNA	CDR3
TRBV7-9	.	TRBJ1-2	TRBD1	TGTGCCAGCAGCTCACGACAGGGGGCGGCCAATGGCTACACCTTC	CASSSRQGAANGYTF
TRBV7-9	.	TRBJ2-7	.	TGTGCCAGCACCAAGGGAACCGGGACAAGCAGATACGAGCAGTACTTC	CASTKGTGTSRYEQYF
TRBV9	.	TRBJ2-2	TRBD1	TGTGCCAGCAGCGCGACAGGGGGCGCCTCCCGGGAGCTGTTTTTT	CASSATGGASRELFF
TRBV5-1	.	TRBJ1-1	TRBD1	TGCGCCAGCACACCGGGACAGAAGAACACTGAAGCTTTCTTT	CASTPGQKNTEAFF
TRBV7-9	.	TRBJ2-1	TRBD2	TGTGCCAGCAGCCAGATCGGGGGGAATGAGCAGTTCTTC	CASSQIGGNEQFF
TRBV7-9	.	TRBJ2-1	.	TGTGCCAGCAGCTCCCCGCTAGATGGGGGAAGCTACAATGAGCAGTTCTTC	CASSSPLDGGSYNEQFF
TRBV29-1	.	TRBJ2-5	.	TGCAGCGTCGAGCTGGGGACTTCCCAAGAGACCCAGTACTTC	CSVELGTSQETQYF
TRBV5-6	few	TRBJ2-3	.	TGTGCCAGCAGCTTGGATGAGGGGTTGAATACGCAGTATTTT	CASSLDEGLNTQYF
TRBV11-3	few	TRBJ2-1	TRBD2	TGTGCCAGCAGCTTCGGGACTAGCGGGAGGTTAAATTACAATGAGCAGTTCTTC	CASSFGTSGRLNYNEQFF
TRBV19	few	TRBJ2-3	.	TGTGCCAGTACCGGTAGTTATGCAGATACGCAGTATTTT	CASTGSYADTQYF
TRBV2	.	TRBJ2-7	TRBD1	TGTGCCAGCAGTGAAAGGGGGCAGGTCTACGAGCAGTACTTC	CASSERGQVYEQYF
TRBV6-5	few	TRBJ1-3	.	TGTGCCAGCGGTTTTACGCGGTCGTCTGGAAACACCATATATTTT	CASGFTRSSGNTIYF
TRBV7-2	once	TRBJ1-5	.	TGTGCCAGCAGCTTAGCCCCAGGTCAGCCCCAGCATTTT	CASSLAPGQPQHF
TRBV6-5	.	TRBJ1-6	.	TGTGCCAGCAGTCCGACAGAAATTCGACCCCTCCACTTT	CASSPTEIRPLHF
TRBV4-1	.	TRBJ2-2	.	TGCGCCAGCAGCCATGGGGGGGGCGGAAGGTTCTCTAAGAACACCGGGGAGCTGTTTTTT	CASSHGGGGRFSKNTGELFF
TRBV11-2	.	TRBJ2-3	.	TGTGCCAGCAGCTTAGGGGGCGGGGCGGGAGATACGCAGTATTTT	CASSLGGGAGDTQYF
TRBV6-1	.	TRBJ1-1	TRBD1	TGTGCCAGCAGTGAAGCGGAGGGGGCGTCTGAAGCTTTCTTT	CASSEAEGASEAFF
TRBV5-1	once	TRBJ2-1	TRBD1	TGCGCCAGCAGCTTGGGGCAGGGGGAATCCTACAATGAGCAGTTCTTC	CASSLGQGESYNEQFF
TRBV5-4	medium-sized	TRBJ2-5	.	TGTGCCAGCAGCTTGGTAACAGGGACCCAAGAGACCCAGTACTTC	CASSLVTGTQETQYF
TRBV7-8	.	TRBJ2-5	TRBD1	TGTGCCAGCAGCTTATCGACAGGGAGTAGGGAGACCCAGTACTTC	CASSLSTGSRETQYF
TRBV5-8	.	TRBJ1-6	.	TGTGCCAGCAGCTTGGAGGTTCTGTATAATTCACCCCTCCACTTT	CASSLEVLYNSPLHF
TRBV5-6	.	TRBJ2-3	.	TGTGCCAGCAGCCTCCGGCTATTTTTCACAGATACGCAGTATTTT	CASSLRLFFTDTQYF
TRBV6-5	once	TRBJ1-2	TRBD1	TGTGCCAGCAGTTATTATCAGGACAGGGACATCTATGGCTACACCTTC	CASSYYQDRDIYGYTF
TRBV27	.	TRBJ2-5	.	TGTGCCAGCAGTTACAAGTACGGGGGTGGGGAGACCCAGTACTTC	CASSYKYGGGETQYF
TRBV27	.	TRBJ1-2	.	TGTGCCAGCAAAGATCATGTAGTCAGCAACGACTCCCCCGAGGTGACCAATGGCGGCTACACCTTC	CASKDHVVSNDSPEVTNGGYTF
TRBV6-1	.	TRBJ2-7	.	TGTGCCAGCAGTGACGCCCGGACACCGCCCTACGAGCAGTACTTC	CASSDARTPPYEQYF
TRBV7-9	medium-sized	TRBJ2-1	.	TGTGCCAGCAGCCCCTCGGCAGTCCCCTACAATGAGCAGTTCTTC	CASSPSAVPYNEQFF
TRBV11-3	.	TRBJ2-3	.	TGTGCCAGCAGCTCCCAACAGCTCTCTAGCACAGATACGCAGTATTTT	CASSSQQLSSTDTQYF
TRBV28	.	TRBJ1-2	TRBD1	TGTGCCAGCAGTCCAATCCAGACAGGGCCGCCGGTTGATGGCTACACCTTC	CASSPIQTGPPVDGYTF
TRBV7-9	medium-sized	TRBJ2-1	.	TGTGCCAGCAGCCGAGATGAGCAGTTCTTC	CASSRDEQFF
TRBV28	.	TRBJ1-5	.	TGTGCCAGCAGTCCCGCCCGTACAACGAGGTACAATCAGCCCCAGCATTTT	CASSPARTTRYNQPQHF
TRBV19	.	TRBJ2-3	.	TGTGCCAGTAGGGCCCTTAGGGGCCACACAGATACGCAGTATTTT	CASRALRGHTDTQYF
TRBV29-1	.	TRBJ2-1	.	TGCAGCGTTGTGGGTCTTCCCGATGGTACCTACAATGAGCAGTTCTTC	CSVVGLPDGTYNEQFF
TRBV7-9	medium-sized	TRBJ2-5	TRBD1	TGTGCCAGCAGCGACGGACAGGCCTGGGAGACCCAGTACTTC	CASSDGQAWETQYF
TRBV28	.	TRBJ2-7	.	TGTGCCAGCACCTCGGTAGGGAACTCCTACGAGCAGTACTTC	CASTSVGNSYEQYF
TRBV4-1	few	TRBJ2-1	.	TGCGCCAGCAGCCAAGATTCAGTTGTCTACAATGAGCAGTTCTTC	CASSQDSVVYNEQFF
TRBV9	few	TRBJ2-7	.	TGTGCCAGCAGCGGGGACGGCTACGAGCAGTACTTC	CASSGDGYEQYF
TRBV6-5	.	TRBJ1-1	.	TGTGCCAGCACCTCCCTCGGACAGCGGCCGCCTGAAGCTTTCTTT	CASTSLGQRPPEAFF
TRBV7-6	.	TRBJ2-3	TRBD1	TGTGCCAGCAGCTCCGGACAGGGCACAGATACGCAGTATTTT	CASSSGQGTDTQYF
TRBV16	.	TRBJ1-5	.	TGTGCCAGCAGCCAATCCGAGACAGGTTATCAGCCCCAGCATTTT	CASSQSETGYQPQHF
TRBV29-1	medium-sized	TRBJ1-2	.	TGCAGCGCCCCGGAGGCGACCAGAGATGGCTACACCTTC	CSAPEATRDGYTF
TRBV11-3	.	TRBJ1-1	.	TGTGCCAGCAGCTTAGACCGAAGGGGGACTGAAGCTTTCTTT	CASSLDRRGTEAFF
TRBV30	.	TRBJ2-3	.	TGTGCCTGGAAAGACCCGGGCTCCCAGGATACGCAGTATTTT	CAWKDPGSQDTQYF
TRBV5-1	few	TRBJ2-5	TRBD2	TGCGCCAGCAGCTTGGCCGCGAGCGGGAGCTGGGAGACCCAGTACTTC	CASSLAASGSWETQYF
TRBV7-8	.	TRBJ2-5	.	TGTGCCAGCAGCGGAGGGACTTTCCAAGAGACCCAGTACTTC	CASSGGTFQETQYF
TRBV2	.	TRBJ1-3	TRBD1	TGTGCCAGCAGTGATGGACAGGTGGGAAACACCATATATTTT	CASSDGQVGNTIYF
TRBV29-1	.	TRBJ1-3	TRBD1	TGCAGCGTCGGAGGACAGGGAGGCGAAAACACCATATATTTT	CSVGGQGGENTIYF
TRBV7-9	.	TRBJ1-1	.	TGTGCCAGCAGCGCAGGAAACACTGAAGCTTTCTTT	CASSAGNTEAFF
TRBV15	.	TRBJ2-2	.	TGTGCCACCAGCAGAGTACGGTTGGGCGGGGAGCTGTTTTTT	CATSRVRLGGELFF
TRBV7-9	once	TRBJ2-7	TRBD2	TGTGCCAGCACCCCGGGGGGGTCCTCCTACGAGCAGTACTTC	CASTPGGSSYEQYF
TRBV19	.	TRBJ2-3	.	TGTGCCAGTAACTCCCCACTTAGCGGCACAGATACGCAGTATTTT	CASNSPLSGTDTQYF
TRBV19	few	TRBJ2-1	.	TGTGCCAGTAGTCCCAAGACACAGGGCAATGAGCAGTTCTTC	CASSPKTQGNEQFF
TRBV7-6	.	TRBJ2-5	TRBD2	TGTGCCAGCAGCTCCGGGACTAGCGGGGTAGCAGTCCCCCAAGAGACCCAGTACTTC	CASSSGTSGVAVPQETQYF
TRBV6-1	large	TRBJ1-5	TRBD1	TGTGCCAGCAGTGGGGACAGGGTAAGTCAGCCCCAGCATTTT	CASSGDRVSQPQHF